These 8 T cell receptor beta chains originate from one sample sequenced in a study of T cell responses to AZD1222 COVID-19 vaccine. Sequencing was performed with immunoSEQ multiplex PCR; in TCRdb, only in-frame clones are kept and a portion is missing. The data show about 120,000 clones, roughly 85% seen once. The source was peripheral blood, collected on day 0 of AZD1222 vaccination. All receptors derive from an adult in good health.

This chain uses TRBV18 with TRBJ1-2; 11 bases agree with TRBD1. The CDR3 has 15 amino acids. The trim removed 4 bases at V and 3 bases at J, leaving 4 bases unmatched. Germline CDR1 is KGHSH and CDR2 is LQKENI. The CDR3 is CASSQPGQGDYGYTF. The CDR3 DNA is TGTGCCAGCTCACAACCGGGACAGGGGGACTATGGCTACACCTTC.

The CDR3 sequence: CASSLDRAANEQFF. CDR3 DNA sequence: TGTGCCAGCAGCTTGGACCGGGCCGCAAATGAGCAGTTCTTC. The chain is built from TRBV7-2 and TRBJ2-1; D ambiguous. This CDR3 region has 14 residues. CDR1 is SGHTA, CDR2 FQGNSA, per germline. V lost 3 bases to trimming and J lost 7 bases, with 13 bases between them.

This chain links TRBV5-4 with TRBJ2-1, with 7 bases lining up with TRBD2. Looked up from germline, CDR1 is SGHNT and CDR2 is YYREEE (reference sequence). This CDR3 comprises 15 residues. V shed 4 bases, J shed 3 bases, and the junction held 7 bases outside the gene matches. Written as DNA, the CDR3 is TGTGCCAGCAGCGCCCTAGCGGAGAACTACAATGAGCAGTTCTTC. Protein: CASSALAENYNEQFF.

V usage is TRBV27 and J usage is TRBJ2-7; D is undetermined. Germline V gene sequence: CDR1 MNHEY, CDR2 SMNVEV (reference sequence). The V end lost 5 bases, the J end lost 0 bases, and 14 bases lay between the germline ends. The CDR3 runs to 15 residues. CDR3 sequence: CASSGRDQGSYEQYF. The CDR3, as DNA: TGTGCCAGCAGTGGCCGAGACCAAGGCTCCTACGAGCAGTACTTC.

This clone has only one observation. V is TRBV5-1 and J is TRBJ2-3, with 8 positions matching TRBD2. This CDR3 region has 18 residues. V shed 3 bases, J shed 0 bases, and the junction held 12 bases outside the gene matches. CDR1 and CDR2 from the germline V gene are SGHRS and YFSETQ. In DNA, the CDR3 is TGCGCCAGCAGCTCCGGAGCCGGGGCTAGCGGGAGCACAGATACGCAGTATTTT. As protein: CASSSGAGASGSTDTQYF.

This sequence joins TRBV28 and TRBJ1-1; maybe TRBD1 (6 bases). Germline V lookup: CDR1 MDHEN, CDR2 SYDVKM. This CDR3 has 15 amino acids. V was trimmed by 7 bases and J by 7 bases, leaving 22 bases between them. The CDR3 region is CASTQGGGGRGEAFF. The DNA for the CDR3 is TGTGCCAGCACCCAAGGCGGGGGCGGAAGGGGTGAAGCTTTCTTT.

The genes are TRBV11-3 and TRBJ2-1; D is possibly TRBD2 (5 bases). Germline loops: CDR1 SGHNT, CDR2 YENEEA. The CDR3 length is 13 residues. The germline V and J ends were trimmed by 0 bases and 9 bases, with 9 bases remaining between them. The CDR3: CASSLDTGFEQFF. DNA for the CDR3: TGTGCCAGCAGCTTAGATACGGGATTTGAGCAGTTCTTC.

This rearrangement joins TRBV2 to TRBJ2-7; D not resolved. The CDR3 runs 11 residues. In germline, CDR1 is SNHLY, CDR2 FYNNEI. Trimming took off 7 bases at V and 3 bases at J, with 7 bases between the two ends. The CDR3 bases are TGTGCCAGCAAGCGTGGCTACGAGCAGTACTTC. Its translation: CASKRGYEQYF.